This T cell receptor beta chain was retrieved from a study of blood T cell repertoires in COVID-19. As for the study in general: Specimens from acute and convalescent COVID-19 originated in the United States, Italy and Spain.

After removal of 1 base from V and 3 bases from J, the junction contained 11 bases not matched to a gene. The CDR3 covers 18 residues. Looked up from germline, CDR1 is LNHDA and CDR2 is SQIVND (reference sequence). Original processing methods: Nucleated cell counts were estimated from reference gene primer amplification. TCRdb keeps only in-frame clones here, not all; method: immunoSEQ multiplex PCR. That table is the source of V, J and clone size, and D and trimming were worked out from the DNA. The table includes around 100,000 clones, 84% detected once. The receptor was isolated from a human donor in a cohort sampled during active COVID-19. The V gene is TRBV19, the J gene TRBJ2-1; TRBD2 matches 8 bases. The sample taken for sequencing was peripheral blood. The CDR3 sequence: CASSIVVGGDKNYNEQFF. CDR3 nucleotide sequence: TGTGCCAGTAGTATAGTAGTCGGGGGGGACAAGAACTACAATGAGCAGTTCTTC.